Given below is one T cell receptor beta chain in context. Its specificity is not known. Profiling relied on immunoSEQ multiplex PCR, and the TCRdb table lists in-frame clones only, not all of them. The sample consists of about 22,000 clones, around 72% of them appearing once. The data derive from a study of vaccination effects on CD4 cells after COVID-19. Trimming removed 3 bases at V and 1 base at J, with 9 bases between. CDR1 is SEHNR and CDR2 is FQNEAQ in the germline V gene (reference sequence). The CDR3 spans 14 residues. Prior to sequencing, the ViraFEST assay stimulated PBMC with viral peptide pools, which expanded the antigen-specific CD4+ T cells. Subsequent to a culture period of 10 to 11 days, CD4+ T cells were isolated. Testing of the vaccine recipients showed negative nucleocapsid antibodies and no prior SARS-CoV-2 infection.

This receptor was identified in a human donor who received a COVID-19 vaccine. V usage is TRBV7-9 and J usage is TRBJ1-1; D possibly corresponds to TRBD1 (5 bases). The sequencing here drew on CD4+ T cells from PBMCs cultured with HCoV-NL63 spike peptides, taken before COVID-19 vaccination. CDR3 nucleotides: TGTGCCAGCAGCTTGGGACTTCCGAACACTGAAGCTTTCTTT. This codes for CASSLGLPNTEAFF.